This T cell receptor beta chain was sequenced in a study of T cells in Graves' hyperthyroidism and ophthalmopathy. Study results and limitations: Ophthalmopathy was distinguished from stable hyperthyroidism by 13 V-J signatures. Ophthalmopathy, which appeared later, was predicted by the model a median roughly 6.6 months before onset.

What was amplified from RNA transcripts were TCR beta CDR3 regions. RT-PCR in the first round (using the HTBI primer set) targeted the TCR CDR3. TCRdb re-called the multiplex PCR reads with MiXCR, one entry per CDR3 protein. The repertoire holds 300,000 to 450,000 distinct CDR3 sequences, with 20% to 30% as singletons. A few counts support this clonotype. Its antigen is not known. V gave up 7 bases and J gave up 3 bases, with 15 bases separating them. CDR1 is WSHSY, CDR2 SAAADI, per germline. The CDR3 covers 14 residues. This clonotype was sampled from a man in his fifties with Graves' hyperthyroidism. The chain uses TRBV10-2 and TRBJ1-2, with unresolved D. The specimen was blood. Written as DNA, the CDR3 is TGCGCCAGCACTAGAACGCAGGAGGACTATGGCTACACCTTC. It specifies CASTRTQEDYGYTF.